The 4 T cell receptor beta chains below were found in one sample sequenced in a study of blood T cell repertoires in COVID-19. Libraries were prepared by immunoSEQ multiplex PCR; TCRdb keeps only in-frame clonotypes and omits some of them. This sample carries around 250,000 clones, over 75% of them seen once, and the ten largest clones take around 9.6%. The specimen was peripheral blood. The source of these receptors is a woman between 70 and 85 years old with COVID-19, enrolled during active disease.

CDR3 residues: CASGHKTNTEAFF. CDR3 nucleotide sequence: TGTGCCAGCGGACACAAAACCAACACTGAAGCTTTCTTT. The chain uses TRBV6-5 and TRBJ1-1; maybe TRBD1 (5 bases). The CDR3 extends over 13 amino acids. In germline, CDR1 is MNHEY, CDR2 SVGAGI. V was clipped by 8 bases and J by 2 bases, with 12 bases between them.

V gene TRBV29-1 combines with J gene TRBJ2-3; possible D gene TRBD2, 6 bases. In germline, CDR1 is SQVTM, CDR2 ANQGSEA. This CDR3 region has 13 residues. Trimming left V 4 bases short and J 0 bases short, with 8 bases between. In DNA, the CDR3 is TGCAGCGTTGGGAGGGACAGCACAGATACGCAGTATTTT. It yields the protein CSVGRDSTDTQYF.

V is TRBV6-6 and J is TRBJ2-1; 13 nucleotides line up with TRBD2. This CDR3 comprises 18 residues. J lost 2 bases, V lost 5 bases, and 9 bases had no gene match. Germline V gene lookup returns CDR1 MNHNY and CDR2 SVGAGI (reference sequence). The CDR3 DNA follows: TGTGCCAGCAGTCAAATCGGGACTAGCGGGGCTACCTACAATGAGCAGTTCTTC. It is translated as CASSQIGTSGATYNEQFF.

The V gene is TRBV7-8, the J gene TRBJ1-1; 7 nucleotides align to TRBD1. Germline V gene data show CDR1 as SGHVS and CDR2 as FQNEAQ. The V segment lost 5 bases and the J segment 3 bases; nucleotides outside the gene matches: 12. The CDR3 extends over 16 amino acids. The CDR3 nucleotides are TGTGCCAGCAGCGGGCAGTACAGGGGCGGGGACACTGAAGCTTTCTTT. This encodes CASSGQYRGGDTEAFF.